This TCR beta chain was sequenced during a study of regulatory T cells in long-lasting Graves disease. Investigators prepared the TCR beta libraries by applying iRepertoire HTBI primers and Arm-PCR of CDR3 regions. One entry per CDR3 protein, called by TCRdb with MiXCR from the multiplex PCR reads. The sample has under 500,000 distinct CDR3 sequences, about 15% seen once. The time point denotes: newly diagnosed GD, antithyroid drugs for less than 3 months. The TCR library was prepared using RNA isolated from PBMCs. With V trimmed by 5 bases and J by 1 base, 4 bases remained unmatched. The CDR3 runs to 14 residues. Germline lookup yields CDR1 MNHEY and CDR2 SMNVEV (reference sequence). This clonotype was counted only a few times. These records were also assigned to another study, of T cells in Graves' hyperthyroidism and ophthalmopathy.

The source of this sequence is a woman aged 25 to 39 with Graves disease. The chain is built from TRBV27 and TRBJ1-1; 7 bases agree with TRBD1. The source was peripheral blood mononuclear cells (PBMCs), collected at new diagnosis, from a patient treated with antithyroid drugs. CDR3 residues: CASSMTGRNTEAFF. As DNA, the CDR3 is TGTGCCAGCAGTATGACAGGGAGGAACACTGAAGCTTTCTTT.